The entry below gives a single TCR beta chain sequence along with its context. Its antigen is not identified. Cells that had been cultured for approximately eleven days were the source of isolated CD4+ T cells. Participants each got two BNT162b2 or mRNA-1273 vaccine doses. This sample is part of a study of vaccination effects on CD4 cells after COVID-19. Study at large: Expansion with viral peptide pools was applied to antigen-specific CD4+ T cells by the ViraFEST assay prior to sequencing. After the second dose, samples were taken at median day 72.

Profiling relied on immunoSEQ multiplex PCR, and the TCRdb table lists in-frame clones only, not all of them. The sample has about 57,000 clones; approximately 80% are singletons. The germline gives CDR1 LNHDA, CDR2 SQIVND (reference sequence). CDR3 length equals 16 residues. The ends lost 1 base at V and 5 bases at J; junction bases unmatched: 9. The specimen was CD4+ T cells from PBMCs cultured without peptide, collected after COVID-19 vaccination. The chain combines TRBV19 with TRBJ1-2; TRBD1 agrees at 8 bases. The source of this sequence is a human donor who received a COVID-19 vaccine. The CDR3, as DNA: TGTGCCAGTAGTATAGGGGCGGACAGGGCCCCTTATGGCTACACCTTC. Translating gives CASSIGADRAPYGYTF.